These 10 T cell receptor beta chains originate from one sample sequenced in a study of beta chain features in type 1 diabetes. Their antigen targets remain unknown. Expressed TCRB transcripts were sequenced because the entire RNA isolate underwent reverse transcription. The assay was immunoSEQ multiplex PCR, and TCRdb's table has in-frame clones only and misses some. The repertoire holds roughly 240,000 clones, with around 24% as singletons. Study-wide results and limits: Patients with Type 1 diabetes showed moderately but significantly shorter TCRB CDR3s in all four CD4+ subsets.

Sequenced input: naive CD4+ T cells from blood. These receptors all come from a woman aged 25 to 39 with type 1 diabetes.

J is TRBJ1-5 and V is TRBV6-5, with D hard to call. With 5 bases removed from V and 2 bases from J, the gap between germline ends came to 13 bases. The CDR3 loop spans 15 amino acids. Germline CDR1 and CDR2: MNHEY and SVGAGI. The CDR3, as DNA: TGTGCCAGCAGTCAGGTCTCGCAGGGCAATCAGCCCCAGCATTTT. It encodes CASSQVSQGNQPQHF.

The J gene is TRBJ2-7, the V gene TRBV10-3; 8 positions match TRBD1. The CDR3 runs to 14 residues. V gave up 8 bases and J gave up 5 bases; unmatched junction bases: 11. The germline CDR1 and CDR2 sequences are ENHRY and SYGVKD. CDR3 loop: CAIGGQVLLHEQYF. The DNA for the CDR3 is TGTGCCATCGGGGGACAGGTCCTCCTGCACGAGCAGTACTTC.

V gene TRBV4-1 combines with J gene TRBJ2-1; D is perhaps TRBD2 (5 bases). The CDR3 runs 13 residues. Trimming took off 3 bases at V and 7 bases at J, with 10 bases between the two ends. Germline lookup yields CDR1 MGHRA and CDR2 YSYEKL. The CDR3 spells CASSQSGFNEQFF. The CDR3 coding sequence is TGCGCCAGCAGCCAGAGCGGCTTTAATGAGCAGTTCTTC.

This clone came up a few times. This sequence joins TRBV30 and TRBJ1-2; 9 bases match TRBD1. Germline-derived CDR1 and CDR2 are GTSNPN and SVGIG (reference sequence). The ends lost 5 bases at V and 5 bases at J; junction bases unmatched: 15. This CDR3 has 16 amino acids. CDR3 DNA sequence: TGTGCCTGGGGAGTGTACGGGACAGGGACTTCATATGGCTACACCTTC. Amino acid sequence: CAWGVYGTGTSYGYTF. The full variable domain, its missing parts supplied by reference TRBV30 and TRBJ1-2, is SQTIHQWPATLVQPVGSPLSLECTVEGTSNPNLYWYRQAAGRGLQLLFYSVGIGQISSEVPQNLSASRPQDRQFILSSKKLLLSDSGFYLCAWGVYGTGTSYGYTFGSGTRLTVV.

This clone was observed a single time. The J gene is TRBJ2-2, the V gene TRBV6-4, with 7 bases fitting TRBD2. The CDR3 loop spans 16 amino acids. The ends lost 6 bases at V and 0 bases at J; junction bases unmatched: 7. The V gene's germline CDR1 is MRHNA and CDR2 SNTAGT. CDR3 protein: CASSPGLVANTGELFF. CDR3 DNA sequence: TGTGCCAGCAGCCCCGGACTAGTCGCGAACACCGGGGAGCTGTTTTTT.

The chain carries TRBV7-3 and TRBJ1-2; the D gene is possibly TRBD1 (6 bases). The V gene lost 5 bases and the J gene lost 0 bases, with 13 bases spanning the gap. The CDR3 extends over 15 amino acids. CDR1 and CDR2 from the germline V gene are SGHTA and FQGTGA. This chain's CDR3 is CASSPAGAPNYGYTF. DNA of the CDR3: TGTGCCAGCAGCCCAGCGGGGGCCCCTAACTATGGCTACACCTTC. Full variable domain (rest looked up from reference TRBV7-3 and TRBJ1-2): GAGVSQTPSNKVTEKGKYVELRCDPISGHTALYWYRQSLGQGPEFLIYFQGTGAADDSGLPNDRFFAVRPEGSVSTLKIQRTERGDSAVYLCASSPAGAPNYGYTFGSGTRLTVV.

In its sample, this clone was seen a few times. The rearrangement uses TRBV7-2 and TRBJ1-1; D is perhaps TRBD1 (5 bases). Looked up from germline, CDR1 is SGHTA and CDR2 is FQGNSA. This CDR3 is built from 13 residues. Trimming removed 4 bases at V and 1 base at J, with 7 bases between. For the CDR3, the DNA is TGTGCCAGCAGCTACCAGGGGAACACTGAAGCTTTCTTT. This codes for CASSYQGNTEAFF.

This clone was seen a handful of times. This chain links TRBV15 with TRBJ2-1; 13 bases are a match to TRBD2. Germline V gene lookup returns CDR1 LNHNV and CDR2 YYDKDF (reference sequence). The CDR3 consists of 16 residues. V shed 3 bases, J shed 4 bases, and the junction held 3 bases outside the gene matches. The CDR3 sequence: CATSRGLAGKYNEQFF. CDR3 bases: TGTGCCACCAGCAGGGGACTAGCGGGAAAATACAATGAGCAGTTCTTC.

This clone occurred a few times. The genes are TRBV4-1 and TRBJ2-3, with TRBD2 matching 7 bases. This CDR3 has 13 residues. Per the germline V gene, CDR1 is MGHRA and CDR2 is YSYEKL. The V gene end was trimmed by 0 bases and the J gene end by 6 bases; junction bases not matched to a gene: 0. The DNA for the CDR3 is TGCGCCAGCAGCCAAGAGGGGGGGGATACGCAGTATTTT. Its protein product is CASSQEGGDTQYF.

The table lists this clone with a few counts. The V and J genes are TRBV2 and TRBJ1-1, with D possibly being TRBD1 (6 bases). Trimming removed 8 bases from V and 8 bases from J, with 9 bases in between. The CDR3 runs to 10 residues. Germline CDR1 is SNHLY and CDR2 is FYNNEI. The CDR3 is CASSGTEAFF. The DNA of the CDR3 is TGTGCCAGCTCCGGGACAGAAGCTTTCTTT.